A single sample is the source of the 21 T cell receptor beta chains below, sequenced in a study of T cell responses to AZD1222 COVID-19 vaccine. Measured with immunoSEQ multiplex PCR; TCRdb has only the in-frame clones, and not every one. This sample has almost 70,000 clones, with less than 85% found just once. The sequenced sample was peripheral blood, obtained 28 days after the second AZD1222 dose. All receptors derive from an adult who received the AZD1222 COVID-19 vaccine.

The rearrangement joins TRBV6-5 to TRBJ2-2; D unclear. CDR3 length equals 15 residues. The germline V gene encodes CDR1 MNHEY and CDR2 SVGAGI. V lost 1 base, J lost 4 bases, and 10 bases lay in between. The CDR3 DNA follows: TGTGCCAGCAGTTACTTTGGTGGGGTCACCGGGGAGCTGTTTTTT. Translation gives CASSYFGGVTGELFF.

The chain combines TRBV7-3 with TRBJ1-1; no clear D gene. Germline values: CDR1 SGHTA, CDR2 FQGTGA. The CDR3 has 13 residues. Trimming pared 4 bases from V and 2 bases from J, leaving 8 bases between. As DNA, the CDR3 is TGTGCCAGCAGCTCAGGTCCAAACACTGAAGCTTTCTTT. Translated: CASSSGPNTEAFF.

The V call is TRBV12-3 or TRBV12-4, the J call TRBJ2-1; D is perhaps TRBD1 or TRBD2 (5 bases each). This CDR3 contains 13 residues. The V end lost 6 bases, the J end lost 5 bases, and 11 bases lay between the germline ends. CDR3 region: CASRPGTDNEQFF. The CDR3 DNA sequence: TGTGCCAGCAGGCCCGGGACGGACAATGAGCAGTTCTTC.

The chain employs TRBV5-1 and TRBJ1-1; D ambiguous. Trimming took 6 bases from V and 0 from J, leaving 12 bases between them. The CDR3 contains 14 residues. From germline, CDR1 is SGHRS and CDR2 YFSETQ. CDR3 sequence reads: CASTNAVMNTEAFF. CDR3 bases: TGCGCCAGCACGAACGCAGTTATGAACACTGAAGCTTTCTTT.

The chain uses TRBV6-5 and TRBJ2-3; D is ambiguous. Germline lookup yields CDR1 MNHEY and CDR2 SVGAGI. Trimming pared 2 bases from V and 2 bases from J, leaving 5 bases between. The CDR3 runs to 13 residues. The CDR3 here is CASSYGHTDTQYF. The CDR3 bases are TGTGCCAGCAGTTACGGCCACACAGATACGCAGTATTTT.

V gene TRBV23-1 combines with J gene TRBJ2-7; 11 bases align to TRBD1. TRBV23-1 is filed as an ORF, its function uncertain. Losses at the gene ends were 5 bases for V and 7 bases for J; bases not matched to a gene: 13. The CDR3 length is 16 residues. Written as DNA, the CDR3 is TGCGCCAGCAGTGTCGCCGGGACAGGGGGTTCTAAGGAGCAGTACTTC. It is translated as CASSVAGTGGSKEQYF.

The chain links TRBV6-5 to TRBJ1-2; D gene ambiguous. CDR3 length equals 15 residues. V was clipped by 2 bases and J by 5 bases, with 15 bases between them. The germline gives CDR1 MNHEY, CDR2 SVGAGI. In DNA, the CDR3 is TGTGCCAGCAGTTACACTTCCGGGATACGATATGGCTACACCTTC. Protein sequence: CASSYTSGIRYGYTF.

This chain uses TRBV6-4 with TRBJ2-2; TRBD2 matches at 7 bases. After removal of 3 bases from V and 5 bases from J, the junction contained 18 bases not matched to a gene. CDR3 length: 19 amino acids. Germline V CDR1 and CDR2: MRHNA, SNTAGT. The CDR3 region has the DNA TGTGCCAGCAGTGAATTGGGCGCGGGAGCAAGCCGACGAACCGGGGAGCTGTTTTTT. Translated: CASSELGAGASRRTGELFF.

The V and J genes are TRBV5-1 and TRBJ1-2; 12 bases match TRBD1. With V trimmed by 4 bases and J by 8 bases, 6 bases remained unmatched. The CDR3 runs to 14 residues. Germline values: CDR1 SGHRS, CDR2 YFSETQ. This chain's CDR3 is CASSRGQGAGGYTF. The CDR3 DNA reads TGCGCCAGCAGCCGGGGACAGGGGGCAGGAGGCTACACCTTC.

This sequence joins TRBV3-1 (or the pseudogene TRBV3-2) and TRBJ2-7; TRBD2 matches 7 bases. The CDR3 is 12 residues long. CDR1 is LGHDT and CDR2 is YNNKEL in the germline V gene (reference sequence). With V trimmed by 1 base and J by 7 bases, 1 base remained unmatched. CDR3 residues: CASSQGAGEQYF. In nucleotides, the CDR3 is TGTGCCAGCAGCCAAGGAGCGGGGGAGCAGTACTTC.

The chain has TRBV10-3 and TRBJ1-1; D possibly corresponds to TRBD1 (5 bases). Germline V gives CDR1 ENHRY, CDR2 SYGVKD. The CDR3 contains 13 residues. Trimming shortened V by 6 bases and J by 1 base, and 9 bases separated the two germline ends. This chain's CDR3 is CAISLTGNTEAFF. The CDR3 region has the DNA TGTGCCATCAGCCTCACAGGGAACACTGAAGCTTTCTTT.

This clone was found once. The V and J genes are TRBV19 and TRBJ1-5; D remains ambiguous. The V end lost 3 bases, the J end lost 6 bases, and 6 bases lay between the germline ends. The CDR3 is made up of 12 amino acids. The germline V gene has CDR1 LNHDA and CDR2 SQIVND (reference sequence). CDR3 coding DNA: TGTGCCAGTAGTATCGGGGTTCAGCCCCAGCATTTT. Residues: CASSIGVQPQHF.

The V call is TRBV7-6, the J call TRBJ1-2; D may be TRBD1 (6 bases). CDR3 length: 14 amino acids. V lost 1 base and J 6 bases, leaving 12 bases between the germline ends. Germline CDR1 is SGHVS and CDR2 is FNYEAQ. This CDR3 reads CASSLGAGDNGYTF. The CDR3 nucleotides read TGTGCCAGCAGCTTAGGGGCAGGGGATAATGGCTACACCTTC.

This clone was found a few times. V and J are TRBV12-5 and TRBJ1-3, with unresolved D. CDR1 and CDR2 from the germline V gene are LGHNT and FRNRAP. Trimming pared 5 bases from V and 0 bases from J, leaving 5 bases between. The CDR3 loop spans 13 amino acids. This chain's CDR3 is CASGPGSGNTIYF. CDR3 nucleotide sequence: TGTGCTAGTGGTCCTGGCTCTGGAAACACCATATATTTT.

The chain employs TRBV7-8 and TRBJ1-2; D is unclear. Germline CDR1 is SGHVS and CDR2 is FQNEAQ. The CDR3 extends over 13 amino acids. Between the trimmed V and J ends, which lost 0 bases and 5 bases, there was a span of 7 bases. The CDR3 DNA sequence: TGTGCCAGCAGCTTAGCCAGAGAGTATGGCTACACCTTC. Translating it yields CASSLAREYGYTF. Full variable domain (missing parts from reference TRBV7-8 and TRBJ1-2): GAGVSQSPRYKVAKRGQDVALRCDPISGHVSLFWYQQALGQGPEFLTYFQNEAQLDKSGLPSDRFFAERPEGSVSTLKIQRTQQEDSAVYLCASSLAREYGYTFGSGTRLTVV.

This rearrangement joins TRBV5-4 to TRBJ2-5; TRBD2 is a possible D gene (6 bases). CDR1 is SGHNT and CDR2 is YYREEE in the germline V gene (reference sequence). The ends were cut back, 0 bases at V and 9 bases at J, with 18 bases in the middle. The CDR3 has 15 residues. The CDR3 DNA sequence: TGTGCCAGCAGCTTGGCCAGCGGGTTGCTTGGGGCCCAGTACTTC. Protein: CASSLASGLLGAQYF.

The V gene is TRBV6-1, the J gene TRBJ2-1; 7 nucleotides line up with TRBD2. The germline CDR1 and CDR2 sequences are MNHNS and SASEGT. With 3 bases clipped from V and 4 bases from J, the junction kept 0 bases outside the gene matches. The CDR3 spans 13 residues. DNA of the CDR3: TGTGCCAGCAGTGAGCGGGAGTACAATGAGCAGTTCTTC. As protein: CASSEREYNEQFF.

The chain carries TRBV23-1 and TRBJ2-6; TRBD1 might be the D (6 bases). TRBV23-1 is placed among ORFs of uncertain function. This CDR3 region has 19 residues. The V and J ends lost 2 bases and 0 bases respectively, with 17 bases between them. This chain's CDR3 is CASSQRPGHRSSGANVLTF. As DNA, the CDR3 is TGCGCCAGCAGTCAAAGACCGGGACATCGGAGCTCTGGGGCCAACGTCCTGACTTTC.

The chain carries TRBV7-8 and TRBJ2-3; D unresolved. V lost 0 bases and J 6 bases, leaving 10 bases between the germline ends. Germline V gene lookup returns CDR1 SGHVS and CDR2 FQNEAQ. The CDR3 is made up of 14 amino acids. CDR3 coding DNA: TGTGCCAGCAGCTTAGCCGTCTTCAGGGATACGCAGTATTTT. Its protein is CASSLAVFRDTQYF.

The CDR3 nucleotides read TGTGCCAGCAGAGGGGAAGGTGCAGGGAGAACTGAAGCTTTCTTT. Translated: CASRGEGAGRTEAFF. V gene TRBV6-4 combines with J gene TRBJ1-1; a weak D match, TRBD1 (5 bases). CDR1 and CDR2 from the germline V gene are MRHNA and SNTAGT. Trimming shortened V by 6 bases and J by 5 bases, and 19 bases separated the two germline ends. The CDR3 runs to 15 residues.

By frequency in the sample, this clone is medium-sized. The chain recombines TRBV25-1 with TRBJ2-1, with a weak D call TRBD1 (6 bases). V was pared by 6 bases and J by 7 bases, with 10 bases between. Germline assignment: CDR1 MGHDK and CDR2 SYGVNS. The CDR3 loop spans 12 amino acids. The CDR3 DNA follows: TGTGCCAGCAGGACAGGCTTGAATGAGCAGTTCTTC. This sequence encodes CASRTGLNEQFF.